The 18 T cell receptor beta chains in this list originate from one sample, sequenced in a study of cytomegalovirus exposure and HLA in healthy donors. The PCR contained 60 Vbeta and 13 Jbeta primers. Repertoires were generated with immunoSEQ multiplex PCR, while TCRdb's copy carries only in-frame clones and drops some. Of about 67,000 clones listed, approximately 67% are singletons. Input material: PBMCs. Source of these receptors: a woman aged 25 to 45 in good health and CMV-seronegative.

The chain recombines TRBV6-5 with TRBJ2-3, with 7 bases aligning to TRBD2. The CDR3 loop spans 14 amino acids. Losses at the gene ends were 6 bases for V and 1 base for J; bases not matched to a gene: 4. The germline V gene has CDR1 MNHEY and CDR2 SVGAGI. CDR3 coding DNA: TGTGCCAGCAGAGAGGCGGGGGGCACAGATACGCAGTATTTT. Encoded protein: CASREAGGTDTQYF.

This clone was seen a handful of times. V is TRBV6-5 and J is TRBJ1-1; unclear D gene. Trimming shortened V by 0 bases and J by 2 bases, and 13 bases separated the two germline ends. The V gene's germline CDR1 is MNHEY and CDR2 SVGAGI. CDR3 length equals 16 residues. The CDR3 DNA is TGTGCCAGCAGTTACTCGAGCGTCCGGGGAAACACTGAAGCTTTCTTT. Amino acid sequence: CASSYSSVRGNTEAFF.

V gene TRBV2 combines with J gene TRBJ1-6; 11 bases line up with TRBD1. The CDR3 is 16 amino acids. CDR1 is SNHLY and CDR2 is FYNNEI in the germline V gene. Trimming removed 5 bases from V and 7 bases from J; junction bases left unmatched: 7. The CDR3 protein is CASSPRDRGTNSPLHF. CDR3 nucleotide sequence: TGTGCCAGCAGTCCCCGGGACAGGGGGACGAATTCACCCCTCCACTTT.

This clone was picked up a small number of times. The J gene is TRBJ1-1, the V gene TRBV7-2; maybe TRBD1 (5 bases). This CDR3 is 15 amino acids long. V was trimmed by 5 bases and J by 1 base, leaving 14 bases between them. Germline CDR1 and CDR2: SGHTA and FQGNSA. The CDR3 nucleotides are TGTGCCAGCAGCCCCCTCGGGGGGACGAACACTGAAGCTTTCTTT. Translation: CASSPLGGTNTEAFF.

This clone has just a few counts. The germline gene is not matched at one end of the junction; a read error may be the cause. The rearrangement joins TRBV7-7 to TRBJ2-1; 10 nucleotides line up with TRBD2. Germline-derived CDR1 and CDR2 are SSHAT and FNYEAQ (reference sequence). This CDR3 region has 15 residues. CDR3 in DNA: TGTGCTAGCACTCCTCTAGCGGGGGCCTACAATGAGCAGTTCTTC. As protein: CASTPLAGAYNEQFF.

Concerning this clone: The same CDR3 can be traced to other DNA sequences in this sample. The chain employs TRBV2 and TRBJ2-5; 8 bases are a match to TRBD2. The germline CDR1 and CDR2 sequences are SNHLY and FYNNEI. The CDR3 is 13 amino acids. V lost 5 bases, J lost 5 bases, and 4 bases stayed unmatched. CDR3 DNA sequence: TGTGCCAGCAGTTACTCGGGAGGGGAGACCCAGTACTTC. Its translation: CASSYSGGETQYF.

This clone was recorded many times. The J gene is TRBJ2-7, the V gene TRBV19; TRBD1 is a possible D gene (6 bases). The CDR3 covers 14 residues. The germline CDR1 and CDR2 sequences are LNHDA and SQIVND (reference sequence). Trimming took 4 bases from V and 2 from J, leaving 12 bases between them. The CDR3 nucleotides are TGTGCCAGTAGTACCCGGGACAAGCCCTACGAGCAGTACTTC. Translating it yields CASSTRDKPYEQYF.

The J gene is TRBJ1-4, the V gene TRBV11-1, with 7 bases identical to TRBD1. The germline gives CDR1 SGHAT, CDR2 FQDESV (reference sequence). The CDR3 consists of 19 residues. V shed 5 bases, J shed 8 bases, and the junction held 23 bases outside the gene matches. CDR3 residues: CASSLATTTGVQEGEKLFF. In DNA, the CDR3 is TGTGCCAGCAGCCTCGCTACGACCACAGGGGTACAGGAAGGAGAAAAACTGTTTTTT.

The chain uses TRBV28 and TRBJ2-7, with 11 bases matching TRBD1. The germline CDR1 and CDR2 sequences are MDHEN and SYDVKM. The ends lost 3 bases at V and 4 bases at J; junction bases unmatched: 2. This CDR3 contains 14 residues. CDR3 amino acids: CASSLGTGGYEQYF. The CDR3 DNA reads as TGTGCCAGCAGTTTGGGGACAGGGGGTTACGAGCAGTACTTC. The whole variable domain, filled in from reference TRBV28 and TRBJ2-7, reads DVKVTQSSRYLVKRTGEKVFLECVQDMDHENMFWYRQDPGLGLRLIYFSYDVKMKEKGDIPEGYSVSREKKERFSLILESASTNQTSMYLCASSLGTGGYEQYFGPGTRLTVT.

V is TRBV12-5 and J is TRBJ1-3; D ambiguous. Germline lookup yields CDR1 LGHNT and CDR2 FRNRAP. Trimming took 3 bases from V and 4 from J, leaving 10 bases between them. The CDR3 sequence is 14 residues long. CDR3 sequence (DNA): TGTGCTAGTGGTTTCTCCGGGAGCGGAAACACCATATATTTT. Translated: CASGFSGSGNTIYF.

This chain links TRBV19 with TRBJ1-3; D not certain. The CDR3 covers 14 residues. CDR1 LNHDA and CDR2 SQIVND come from the germline V gene (reference sequence). V lost 2 bases and J 0 bases, leaving 5 bases between the germline ends. In nucleotides, the CDR3 is TGTGCCAGTAGTATAACCAGCTCTGGAAACACCATATATTTT. Amino acids: CASSITSSGNTIYF.

The rearrangement links TRBV27 to TRBJ2-3, with unresolved D. Germline V gene lookup returns CDR1 MNHEY and CDR2 SMNVEV (reference sequence). The CDR3 is 15 amino acids. V lost 1 base, J lost 1 base, and 9 bases lay in between. In nucleotides, the CDR3 is TGTGCCAGCAGTTTATTAGGCGGCCGCACAGATACGCAGTATTTT. It yields the protein CASSLLGGRTDTQYF.

CDR3 coding DNA: TGTGCCAGTAGTATAGCCCGTGGAGGGAGCACCTACGAGCAGTACTTC. Amino acids: CASSIARGGSTYEQYF. The chain uses TRBV19 and TRBJ2-7, with a possible D match to TRBD2 (6 bases). The CDR3 consists of 16 residues. Trimming removed 1 base at V and 2 bases at J, with 15 bases between. Germline assignment: CDR1 LNHDA and CDR2 SQIVND (reference sequence).

J is TRBJ2-5 and V is TRBV7-6; 7 bases line up with TRBD1. Germline CDR1 SGHVS, CDR2 FNYEAQ. The CDR3 is 13 residues long. Trimming removed 5 bases from V and 2 bases from J; junction bases left unmatched: 2. The CDR3 protein is CASSPGQQETQYF. CDR3 bases: TGTGCCAGCAGCCCGGGACAGCAAGAGACCCAGTACTTC.

This clone was found a few times. V is TRBV5-1 and J is TRBJ2-2, with 9 bases fitting TRBD1. With 9 bases clipped from V and 5 bases from J, the junction kept 8 bases outside the gene matches. The CDR3 contains 14 residues. In germline, CDR1 is SGHRS, CDR2 YFSETQ. CDR3 sequence (DNA): TGCGCCATCCACGCCGGGACAGGGACCGGGGAGCTGTTTTTT. It yields the protein CAIHAGTGTGELFF.

The chain employs TRBV6-6 and TRBJ1-2, with 7 nucleotides matching TRBD1. Per germline, CDR1 MNHNY and CDR2 SVGAGI (reference sequence). J gave up 6 bases and V 5 bases, and 15 bases lay outside the gene matches. The CDR3 loop spans 16 amino acids. The DNA of the CDR3 is TGTGCCAGCAGTGACTGGGTTGACAGGGCTGCGCATGGCTACACCTTC. It yields the protein CASSDWVDRAAHGYTF.

V and J are TRBV15 and TRBJ2-1; possibly TRBD1 for D (5 bases). Trimming stripped 7 bases from V and 5 bases from J, with 15 bases between. Germline assignment: CDR1 LNHNV and CDR2 YYDKDF (reference sequence). The length of the CDR3 is 14 residues. DNA of the CDR3: TGTGCCACCACTGACGACAGTCCTAACAATGAGCAGTTCTTC. It yields the protein CATTDDSPNNEQFF.

In the case of this clone: A much larger clonotype is one base distant, so this may be a read error. This chain connects TRBV14 to TRBJ1-2, with 7 bases matching TRBD1. Germline lookup yields CDR1 SGHDN and CDR2 FVKESK. This CDR3 contains 15 residues. Unmatched junction bases numbered 4, after V lost 1 base and J lost 2 bases. The CDR3 loop reads CASSQGWTGNYGYTF. CDR3 nucleotide sequence: TGTGCCAGCAGCCAAGGGTGGACAGGCAACTATGGCTACACCTTC. Based on the CDR3 plus reference TRBV14 and TRBJ1-2, the full variable domain is EAGVTQFPSHSVIEKGQTVTLRCDPISGHDNLYWYRRVMGKEIKFLLHFVKESKQDESGMPNNRFLAERTGGTYSTLKVQPAELEDSGVYFCASSQGWTGNYGYTFGSGTRLTVV.